This is a list of T cell receptor beta chains from one sample in a study of post-analysis software for immune sequencing data. Each CDR3 protein gets one entry after TCRdb re-called the PCR reads with MiXCR. The table shows about 540,000 distinct CDR3 sequences, with under 40% occurring only once. The sequenced material came from blood. The receptors were gathered from a girl younger than 18 with multiple sclerosis. Both conserved end residues are part of each CDR3. A D gene is named only where the DNA matches it firmly. Only part of the rows carry a size: once, few, many, or a class if the clone is expanded.

J gene | V gene | clone size | D gene | CDR3 DNA | CDR3 protein
TRBJ2-7 | TRBV4-1 | - | TRBD2 | TGCGCCAGCAGCCAAGTGCCTAGCGGGGGGCAATACGAGCAGTACTTC | CASSQVPSGGQYEQYF
TRBJ2-3 | TRBV12-3/TRBV12-4 | - | - | TGTGCCAGCAAACCTACGGGACTCCTTACAGATACGCAGTATTTT | CASKPTGLLTDTQYF
TRBJ2-1 | TRBV7-9 | - | TRBD2 | TGTGCCAGCAGCTTACGGGGGGGGCGCGATGAGCAGTTCTTC | CASSLRGGRDEQFF
TRBJ2-7 | TRBV6-6 | - | - | TGTGCCAGCCTAGCGCCAGTCTACAATGAGCAGTACTTC | CASLAPVYNEQYF
TRBJ1-2 | TRBV3-1 | - | TRBD1 | TGTGCCAGCAGCCAAGGGGACAGAATCCCCTATGGCTACACCTTC | CASSQGDRIPYGYTF
TRBJ2-1 | TRBV5-1 | few | - | TGCGCCAGCAGCTTGGAACTTAAAGGCAATGAGCAGTTCTTC | CASSLELKGNEQFF
TRBJ2-3 | TRBV12-3/TRBV12-4 | - | - | TGTGCCAGCAGTCTCAGAGCGAGCGCAGATGTGCAGTATTTT | CASSLRASADVQYF
TRBJ2-2 | TRBV5-1 | few | - | TGCGCCAGCAGCTTGACCCCAAACACCGGGGAGCTGTTTTTT | CASSLTPNTGELFF
TRBJ2-1 | TRBV7-9 | few | - | TGTGCCAGCAGCTTTCGGTCCTCCGGGGGCCACAATGAGCAGTTCTTC | CASSFRSSGGHNEQFF
TRBJ1-2 | TRBV6-2/TRBV6-3 | - | - | TGTGCCAGCAGTGATCGACGGGTCTATGGCTACACCTTC | CASSDRRVYGYTF